The source of this T cell receptor (beta chain) is a study of vaccination and CD4 T cells after COVID-19. The wider study: Convalescent cases comprised under ten mild and one severe, all SARS-CoV-2 positive by nasal swab PCR. A few convalescent patients were sampled at day 14 and days 161 to 241 post-vaccination. Study results and caveats: Nearly all convalescent vaccine-specific clones, 304 of 307, recognized only SARS-CoV-2 spike.

Time point meaning: late sampling 161 to 241 days after vaccination in three convalescent patients. Via MiXCR, TCRdb re-called the PCR reads, giving one row per CDR3 protein. Altogether tens of thousands of distinct CDR3 sequences are present, 50% being singletons, with the ten largest covering over 4.5%. The CDR3 extends over 13 amino acids. CDR1 and CDR2 (germline): MNHNS, SASEGT. V was pared by 6 bases and J by 8 bases, with 2 bases of the junction left unmatched. There are a few counts of this clonotype. What it binds is unknown. The clonotype comes from a human donor who had recovered from COVID-19. The rearrangement joins TRBV6-1 to TRBJ2-1; 12 nucleotides agree with TRBD1. Sequenced material: CD4+ T cells from blood, taken about 7 months after SARS-CoV-2 vaccination. The CDR3 sequence is CASRGQGADEQFF. The CDR3 bases are TGTGCCAGCAGGGGACAGGGGGCGGATGAGCAGTTCTTC.